This T cell receptor (beta chain) derives from a study of multiple sclerosis patients with progressive multifocal leukoencephalopathy. This CDR3 spans 10 amino acids. V dropped 3 bases and J dropped 9 bases, with 5 bases sitting between them. The germline CDR1 and CDR2 sequences are WSHSY and SAAADI. The repertoire was sequenced with immunoSEQ multiplex PCR; TCRdb's copy has only in-frame clones and lacks some. The data contain tens of thousands of clones, 90% of them singletons. The time point here: approximately twelve months of natalizumab therapy. Controls were natalizumab-treated multiple sclerosis patients who did not develop PML, sampled longitudinally.

V is TRBV10-2 and J is TRBJ1-1; D unclear. The sequenced sample was PBMCs, obtained from a patient treated with natalizumab. The TCR comes from a human donor with multiple sclerosis. Here the CDR3 reads CASSEEKAFF. The CDR3 DNA is TGCGCCAGCAGTGAAGAAAAAGCTTTCTTT.